These 32 T cell receptor beta chains came from one sample sequenced in a study of graft-versus-host responses after intestinal transplantation. Using immunoSEQ multiplex PCR, the repertoire was profiled, and TCRdb retains in-frame clones only, with some absent. The sample lists about 71,000 clones, 90% occurring once. The antigens these receptors bind are not known. Sample: unstimulated CD8+ T cells sorted from spleen or lymph node cells, taken before intestinal transplant. Source of these receptors: a human donor who received an intestinal transplant.

This clone has just one count. J is TRBJ1-3 and V is TRBV13; maybe TRBD1 (6 bases). V lost 3 bases to trimming and J lost 4 bases, with 10 bases between them. Germline V CDR1 and CDR2: PRHDT, FYEKMQ (reference sequence). This CDR3 has 14 residues. The CDR3 sequence is CASSFGRGGNTIYF. CDR3 coding DNA: TGTGCCAGCAGCTTCGGCAGGGGAGGAAACACCATATATTTT.

This clone was counted a few times. The V gene is TRBV6-5, the J gene TRBJ1-3, with D maybe TRBD1 (5 bases). Germline V gene data show CDR1 as MNHEY and CDR2 as SVGAGI. The CDR3 is 14 amino acids. Trimming took off 6 bases at V and 8 bases at J, with 17 bases between the two ends. The CDR3 DNA is TGTGCCAGCAGCCTCCAGGGCCCTGGGGACACCATATATTTT. Translation: CASSLQGPGDTIYF.

The chain has TRBV6-6 and TRBJ1-3; tentative D call: TRBD1 (5 bases). This CDR3 spans 13 amino acids. V lost 9 bases and J lost 1, with 10 bases in between. Germline V CDR1 and CDR2: MNHNY, SVGAGI (reference sequence). The CDR3 protein is CASGTLSGNTIYF. CDR3 DNA: TGTGCCAGTGGGACTTTATCTGGAAACACCATATATTTT.

The rearrangement joins TRBV5-8 to TRBJ1-1, with no clear D. Trimming took off 0 bases at V and 0 bases at J, with 3 bases between the two ends. This CDR3 comprises 13 residues. Germline V gives CDR1 SGHTS, CDR2 YDEGEE. For the CDR3, the DNA is TGTGCCAGCAGCTTGGTATTGAACACTGAAGCTTTCTTT. As protein: CASSLVLNTEAFF. The complete variable domain, with remaining parts taken from reference TRBV5-8 and TRBJ1-1, reads EAGVTQSPTHLIKTRGQQATLRCSPISGHTSVYWYQQALGLGLQFLLWYDEGEERNRGNFPPRFSGRQFPNYSSELNVNALELEDSALYLCASSLVLNTEAFFGQGTRLTVV.

The chain combines TRBV6-6 with TRBJ2-1; 9 bases match TRBD2. CDR1 and CDR2 from the germline V gene are MNHNY and SVGAGI (reference sequence). The V and J ends lost 2 bases and 4 bases, in that order; junction bases with no gene match: 6. This CDR3 has 16 amino acids. The CDR3 DNA sequence: TGTGCCAGCAGTTACGATAGCGGGGGTATTTACAATGAGCAGTTCTTC. Translation gives CASSYDSGGIYNEQFF.

V and J are TRBV7-9 and TRBJ1-5; D unclear. The CDR3 loop spans 14 amino acids. V lost 5 bases, J lost 1 base, and 9 bases lay in between. The germline V gene encodes CDR1 SEHNR and CDR2 FQNEAQ (reference sequence). The CDR3: CASSPIQSNQPQHF. DNA for the CDR3: TGTGCCAGCAGCCCAATTCAGAGCAATCAGCCCCAGCATTTT.

The rearrangement uses TRBV7-6 and TRBJ2-1, with 12 bases matching TRBD2. CDR3 length: 16 amino acids. V dropped 5 bases and J dropped 4; count of bases not matched to a gene: 6. Per the germline V gene, CDR1 is SGHVS and CDR2 is FNYEAQ. Written as DNA, the CDR3 is TGTGCCAGCAGCCCGCCTAGCGGGGGGGATTACAATGAGCAGTTCTTC. Encoded protein: CASSPPSGGDYNEQFF.

The chain uses TRBV21-1 and TRBJ2-5; the table's D gene call, TRBD1, was not cross checked with the DNA. TRBV21-1 is an annotated pseudogene. This CDR3 comprises 14 residues. The CDR3 DNA reads as TGTGTCATCTTTTGGGACAGGGAGCGAGAGACCCAGTACTTC. Translated: CVIFWDRERETQYF.

Only a few counts were recorded for this clone. The CDR3 DNA sequence: TGTGCCAGTAGTATGGTGGCCCTCTCTGGAAACACCATATATTTT. Its protein product is CASSMVALSGNTIYF. The V and J genes are TRBV19 and TRBJ1-3; D remains unclear. CDR3 length: 15 amino acids. V was shortened by 3 bases and J by 0 bases, with 9 bases between the two germline ends. Germline V gives CDR1 LNHDA, CDR2 SQIVND (reference sequence).

This clone came up once. V usage is TRBV5-1 and J usage is TRBJ2-1, with D possibly being TRBD1 (6 bases). There are 12 residues in the CDR3. Looked up from germline, CDR1 is SGHRS and CDR2 is YFSETQ. Deletions cut 6 bases from V and 6 bases from J, with 10 bases between. The CDR3 protein is CASTTGINEQFF. In nucleotides, the CDR3 is TGCGCCAGCACTACAGGGATCAATGAGCAGTTCTTC. Based on the CDR3 plus reference TRBV5-1 and TRBJ2-1, the full variable domain is KAGVTQTPRYLIKTRGQQVTLSCSPISGHRSVSWYQQTPGQGLQFLFEYFSETQRNKGNFPGRFSGRQFSNSRSEMNVSTLELGDSALYLCASTTGINEQFFGPGTRLTVL.

This clone was picked up one time. The chain combines TRBV7-3 with TRBJ2-1; 8 bases are a match to TRBD2. There are 15 residues in the CDR3. Unmatched junction bases numbered 11, after V lost 5 bases and J lost 8 bases. The V gene's germline CDR1 is SGHTA and CDR2 FQGTGA. The CDR3, as DNA: TGTGCCAGCAGCATGACCGGGACTAGTGGCCATGAGCAGTTCTTC. Its translation is CASSMTGTSGHEQFF.

A single count supports this clone. The J gene is TRBJ1-2, the V gene TRBV14; D is possibly TRBD1 (6 bases). Deletions cut 1 base from V and 5 bases from J, with 8 bases between. CDR3 size: 13 residues. Germline V gene data show CDR1 as SGHDN and CDR2 as FVKESK. The CDR3 loop is CASSQGQGYGYTF. The CDR3 DNA follows: TGTGCCAGCAGCCAAGGTCAGGGGTATGGCTACACCTTC. The whole variable domain, remainder taken from reference TRBV14 and TRBJ1-2, is EAGVTQFPSHSVIEKGQTVTLRCDPISGHDNLYWYRRVMGKEIKFLLHFVKESKQDESGMPNNRFLAERTGGTYSTLKVQPAELEDSGVYFCASSQGQGYGYTFGSGTRLTVV.

This clone showed up just a few times. Within the sample, other DNA sequences also encode this same CDR3. The J gene is TRBJ2-7, the V gene TRBV7-3; 10 bases are shared with TRBD2. The CDR3 is made up of 15 amino acids. V shed 5 bases, J shed 2 bases, and the junction held 6 bases outside the gene matches. Germline CDR1 reads SGHTA; CDR2 reads FQGTGA. The CDR3 nucleotides read TGTGCCAGCAGCCTAAGCGGGGGGGCTGCCTACGAGCAGTACTTC. It yields the protein CASSLSGGAAYEQYF.

The rearrangement uses TRBV9 and TRBJ2-1; 8 positions match TRBD2. The CDR3 contains 16 residues. J was trimmed by 3 bases and V by 1 base; bases with no gene match: 6. Germline lookup yields CDR1 SGDLS and CDR2 YYNGEE. CDR3 nucleotide sequence: TGTGCCAGCAGCGTATCCGGGGGGGGCCTCTACAATGAGCAGTTCTTC. Encoded protein: CASSVSGGGLYNEQFF.

This chain joins TRBV5-6 and TRBJ2-7; 8 nucleotides line up with TRBD2. The CDR3 loop spans 14 amino acids. With V trimmed by 4 bases and J by 0 bases, 3 bases remained unmatched. The V gene's germline CDR1 is SGHDT and CDR2 YYEEEE. The CDR3 is CASSGGGSSYEQYF. In DNA, the CDR3 is TGTGCCAGCAGCGGCGGGGGGTCCTCCTACGAGCAGTACTTC.

The V call is TRBV4-1, the J call TRBJ1-5; D uncertain. With 0 bases removed from V and 7 bases from J, the gap between germline ends came to 13 bases. Germline lookup yields CDR1 MGHRA and CDR2 YSYEKL. The CDR3 extends over 15 amino acids. For the CDR3, the DNA is TGCGCCAGCAGCCAAGATTGGGCGCGGAGGCAGCCCCAGCATTTT. Protein: CASSQDWARRQPQHF.

This chain links TRBV6-1 with TRBJ1-2; tentative D call: TRBD1 (5 bases). The CDR3 consists of 13 residues. CDR1 is MNHNS, CDR2 SASEGT, per germline. The V end was cut by 3 bases, the J end by 4 bases, with 9 bases between. CDR3 sequence: CASSDGRGYGYTF. The CDR3 bases are TGTGCCAGCAGTGACGGAAGGGGCTATGGCTACACCTTC.

The chain employs TRBV4-1 and TRBJ2-1; D is possibly TRBD1 (6 bases). Between the trimmed V and J ends, which lost 2 bases and 1 base, there was a span of 9 bases. The CDR3 is 15 residues long. CDR1 MGHRA and CDR2 YSYEKL come from the germline V gene. The CDR3 here is CASSQQQGSYNEQFF. In nucleotides, the CDR3 is TGCGCCAGCAGCCAACAACAGGGTTCCTACAATGAGCAGTTCTTC.

V usage is TRBV6-1 and J usage is TRBJ1-1, with TRBD1 as a possible D gene (5 bases). Per germline, CDR1 MNHNS and CDR2 SASEGT. This CDR3 is built from 16 residues. V was shortened by 1 base and J by 1 base, with 13 bases between the two germline ends. CDR3: CASSEEPPGSNTEAFF. The CDR3, as DNA: TGTGCCAGCAGTGAAGAACCGCCAGGGTCGAACACTGAAGCTTTCTTT.

The V and J genes are TRBV4-1 and TRBJ1-4; unclear D gene. This CDR3 is built from 15 residues. CDR1 is MGHRA and CDR2 is YSYEKL in the germline V gene. The ends were cut back, 0 bases at V and 7 bases at J, with 12 bases in the middle. The CDR3 spells CASSQEWRVSEKLFF. The DNA for the CDR3 is TGCGCCAGCAGCCAAGAGTGGAGGGTTAGTGAAAAACTGTTTTTT.

This sequence joins TRBV27 and TRBJ1-2; unclear D gene. Trimming pared 7 bases from V and 4 bases from J, leaving 19 bases between. This CDR3 comprises 15 residues. Germline loops: CDR1 MNHEY, CDR2 SMNVEV (reference sequence). CDR3 nucleotide sequence: TGTGCCAGCACCACGAGTACGACTGCGGGCTATGGCTACACCTTC. This codes for CASTTSTTAGYGYTF.

This clone appeared once. The chain carries TRBV13 and TRBJ2-4, with D tentatively TRBD2 (7 bases). This CDR3 is built from 15 residues. Trimming left V 0 bases short and J 6 bases short, with 12 bases between. CDR1 is PRHDT, CDR2 FYEKMQ, per germline (reference sequence). CDR3 loop: CASSLGRGRGNIQYF. The CDR3 DNA reads as TGTGCCAGCAGCTTAGGGCGGGGGCGGGGAAACATTCAGTACTTC.

V gene TRBV6-4 combines with J gene TRBJ2-3; D gene ambiguous. Germline V gene data show CDR1 as MRHNA and CDR2 as SNTAGT. Trimming stripped 1 base from V and 0 bases from J, with 11 bases between. The CDR3 runs to 16 residues. DNA for the CDR3: TGTGCCAGCAGTGACTTACTACCGACGAGCACAGATACGCAGTATTTT. This encodes CASSDLLPTSTDTQYF.

The genes are TRBV9 and TRBJ2-5, with 7 bases that match TRBD1. Per germline, CDR1 SGDLS and CDR2 YYNGEE. The CDR3 extends over 13 amino acids. V was pared by 4 bases and J by 3 bases, with 3 bases of the junction left unmatched. This chain's CDR3 is CASSTGTEETQYF. The CDR3 coding sequence is TGTGCCAGCAGCACTGGGACAGAAGAGACCCAGTACTTC.

The chain employs TRBV27 and TRBJ2-3, with D hard to call. Germline assignment: CDR1 MNHEY and CDR2 SMNVEV (reference sequence). This CDR3 is 15 amino acids long. V lost 1 base and J lost 2, with 10 bases in between. The CDR3 protein is CASSLWAQYTDTQYF. The CDR3 bases are TGTGCCAGCAGTTTATGGGCGCAGTACACAGATACGCAGTATTTT.

The chain uses TRBV19 and TRBJ1-2, with D uncertain. V was pared by 3 bases and J by 8 bases, with 4 bases between. CDR3 length equals 10 residues. Per the germline V gene, CDR1 is LNHDA and CDR2 is SQIVND (reference sequence). DNA of the CDR3: TGTGCCAGTAGTATGGGCGGCTACACCTTC. Translated: CASSMGGYTF.

The V call is TRBV18, the J call TRBJ2-2; perhaps TRBD1 as D (7 bases). The germline V gene has CDR1 KGHSH and CDR2 LQKENI. This CDR3 has 14 residues. V was shortened by 5 bases and J by 3 bases, with 10 bases between the two germline ends. The CDR3 sequence: CASSGGGDTGELFF. The DNA for the CDR3 is TGTGCCAGCTCAGGAGGGGGCGACACCGGGGAGCTGTTTTTT.

V is TRBV28 and J is TRBJ2-7, with 7 bases lining up with TRBD1. The CDR3 spans 16 residues. The trim removed 3 bases at V and 2 bases at J, leaving 10 bases unmatched. CDR1 is MDHEN, CDR2 SYDVKM, per germline. Here the CDR3 DNA reads TGTGCCAGCAGTTTCCGCCCCACAGGGGCCACCTACGAGCAGTACTTC. Its protein product is CASSFRPTGATYEQYF.

This chain links TRBV7-3 with TRBJ2-3; the D gene is possibly TRBD2 (6 bases). Germline CDR1 reads SGHTA; CDR2 reads FQGTGA. The CDR3 covers 15 residues. V gave up 5 bases and J gave up 0 bases, with 12 bases separating them. The CDR3 region is CASSPGTASTDTQYF. DNA of the CDR3: TGTGCCAGCAGCCCCGGGACTGCTAGCACAGATACGCAGTATTTT.

The chain recombines TRBV19 with TRBJ2-1, with 12 nucleotides matching TRBD1. Unmatched junction bases numbered 7, after V lost 6 bases and J lost 4 bases. The CDR3 loop spans 16 amino acids. Germline V gene sequence: CDR1 LNHDA, CDR2 SQIVND (reference sequence). The CDR3 DNA follows: TGTGCCAGTAGCCCCCGGGACAGGGGGCTATACAATGAGCAGTTCTTC. It codes for CASSPRDRGLYNEQFF.

The chain links TRBV11-2 to TRBJ2-3; no clear D. The germline V and J ends were trimmed by 2 bases and 2 bases, with 11 bases remaining between them. Germline V lookup: CDR1 SGHAT, CDR2 FQNNGV. CDR3 size: 15 residues. Here the CDR3 reads CASSLSVSPTDTQYF. CDR3 coding DNA: TGTGCCAGCAGCTTAAGTGTTAGCCCCACAGATACGCAGTATTTT.

J is TRBJ2-7 and V is TRBV4-1; 10 bases agree with TRBD2. V was clipped by 2 bases and J by 3 bases; unmatched bases: 10. Germline V lookup: CDR1 MGHRA, CDR2 YSYEKL. The CDR3 covers 17 residues. CDR3 coding DNA: TGCGCCAGCAGCCAAAGGGGGTTAGCGGGGGGCTTCTACGAGCAGTACTTC. It encodes CASSQRGLAGGFYEQYF.